This T cell receptor (beta chain) was sequenced in a study of blood T cell repertoires in COVID-19. Across the study: Specimens from acute and convalescent COVID-19 originated in the United States, Italy and Spain.

Authors' methods: From reference gene primer amplification, estimates of nucleated cell counts were derived. Produced via immunoSEQ multiplex PCR; TCRdb's table is partial and in-frame only. V and J calls and clone size come straight from that table; D and trimming were deduced from the DNA. The sample holds under 200,000 clones; approximately 85% are singletons and the top ten take 4% to 5%. Germline-derived CDR1 and CDR2 are SGHTA and FQGNSA. This CDR3 has 15 amino acids. Losses at the gene ends were 2 bases for V and 0 bases for J; bases not matched to a gene: 1. The receptor was derived from a woman of 80 years or more with acute or convalescent COVID-19. Sequencing input: peripheral blood. V gene TRBV7-2 combines with J gene TRBJ2-1; 7 nucleotides align to TRBD2. CDR3 region: CASSLQRGSYNEQFF. DNA of the CDR3: TGTGCCAGCAGCTTACAGCGGGGCTCCTACAATGAGCAGTTCTTC.